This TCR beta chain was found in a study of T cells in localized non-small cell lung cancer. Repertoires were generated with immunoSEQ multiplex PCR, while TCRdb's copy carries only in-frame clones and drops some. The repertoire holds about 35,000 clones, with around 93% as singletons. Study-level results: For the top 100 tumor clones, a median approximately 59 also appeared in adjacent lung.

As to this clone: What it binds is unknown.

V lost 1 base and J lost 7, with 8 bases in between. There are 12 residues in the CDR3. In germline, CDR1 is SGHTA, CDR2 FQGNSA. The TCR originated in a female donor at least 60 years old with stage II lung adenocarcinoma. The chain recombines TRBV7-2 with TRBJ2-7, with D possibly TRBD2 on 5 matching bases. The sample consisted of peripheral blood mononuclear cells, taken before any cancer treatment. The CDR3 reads CASSLGPGEQYF. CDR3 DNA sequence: TGTGCCAGCAGCTTAGGCCCGGGGGAGCAGTACTTC.